A selection of T cell receptor beta chains follows, all from one sample in a study of cytomegalovirus exposure and HLA in healthy donors. Repertoires were generated with immunoSEQ multiplex PCR, while TCRdb's copy carries only in-frame clones and drops some. The table lists 30,000 to 45,000 clones, roughly 88% of them singletons. Sequenced input: PBMCs. The receptors here all came from a woman between 35 and 50 years old in good health and CMV-seropositive. Each CDR3 is given with its conserved first and last residue. Each record gives: V gene, clone size, D gene, J gene, CDR3 DNA, CDR3 protein. A D gene is named only where the DNA matches it firmly. A clone size is listed for some rows: how often the clone was seen (once, few, many), or a class if it is expanded.

TRBV10-3	NA	NA	TRBJ1-1	TGTGCCATCAGCCCCTGGGTCGGAGAGTTAAACACTGAAGCTTTCTTT	CAISPWVGELNTEAFF
TRBV2	NA	NA	TRBJ1-2	TGTGCCAGCAGTGAGTTAGAGGAGGGTACCTACACCTTC	CASSELEEGTYTF
TRBV1	NA	NA	TRBJ2-3	TGCACCAGCAGCCTAATCCCCGGGGGACCCACAGATACGCAGTATTTT	CTSSLIPGGPTDTQYF
TRBV6-4	NA	TRBD2	TRBJ2-1	TGTGCCAGCAGGCGGGGGGGACTAGCGGACTCAGGCGGGTTCTTC	CASRRGGLADSGGFF
TRBV30	once	TRBD2	TRBJ2-5	TGTGCCTGGAGTGTAGGGCTAGCGGGGGCCCAACAAGAGACCCAGTACTTC	CAWSVGLAGAQQETQYF
TRBV2	NA	NA	TRBJ2-7	TGTGCCAGCAGTTTCTGGACAATTGGGTACGAGCAGTACTTC	CASSFWTIGYEQYF
TRBV6-5	few	TRBD1	TRBJ2-7	TGTGCCAGCAGTTCCGCAGGGGGTTCGTACGAGCAGTACTTC	CASSSAGGSYEQYF
TRBV5-1	NA	NA	TRBJ1-2	TGCGCCAGCAGCTTTAGTGGAGCTAACTATGGCTACACCTTC	CASSFSGANYGYTF
TRBV19	NA	TRBD2	TRBJ2-4	TGTGCCAGTAGAGCGGGGGGGCCCCCCAAAAACATTCAGTACTTC	CASRAGGPPKNIQYF
TRBV7-9	NA	NA	TRBJ2-3	TGTGCCAGCAGCTACGGGACTTCTGATACGCAGTATTTT	CASSYGTSDTQYF
TRBV6-1	NA	TRBD1	TRBJ1-5	TGTGCCAGCGGCCCTCGGACAGGAAGTCAGCCCCAGCATTTT	CASGPRTGSQPQHF
TRBV7-6	NA	TRBD2	TRBJ2-3	TGTGCCAGCAGTCTCGGGGGGGGAGCAGATACGCAGTATTTT	CASSLGGGADTQYF
TRBV6-5	NA	NA	TRBJ1-1	TGTGCCAGCAGTTCCCAGGGCAGGGGGAACACTGAAGCTTTCTTT	CASSSQGRGNTEAFF
TRBV2	NA	TRBD2	TRBJ2-7	TGTGCCAGCAGCTCAAGACTAGCGGGGGGGGTGGAGCAGTACTTC	CASSSRLAGGVEQYF
TRBV30	NA	TRBD1	TRBJ1-2	TGTGCCTGGAGTAAGGACAGGGGACGTGGCTACACCTTC	CAWSKDRGRGYTF
TRBV21-1	NA	NA	TRBJ1-5	TGTGCCAGCAGCAAGGGGACGGGAGTTTATAGCAATCAGCCCCAGCATTTT	CASSKGTGVYSNQPQHF
TRBV25-1	few	NA	TRBJ1-4	TGTGCCAGCAGTTTCCAGGGAGAAAAACTGTTTTTT	CASSFQGEKLFF
TRBV28	NA	TRBD1	TRBJ2-3	TGTGCCAGCTGGGACAGGGTGGATACGCAGTATTTT	CASWDRVDTQYF
TRBV4-3	NA	NA	TRBJ1-5	TGCGCCAGCAGCCAAGATTGGGCAGGGCGGCAGCCCCAGCATTTT	CASSQDWAGRQPQHF
TRBV5-8	NA	NA	TRBJ1-5	TGTGCCAGCAGCTCTGGCAGGTTTCTTAGCAATCAGCCCCAGCATTTT	CASSSGRFLSNQPQHF
TRBV28	NA	NA	TRBJ2-7	TGTGCCAGCAGTCTAAACACAGGGTCTGACGAGCAGTACTTC	CASSLNTGSDEQYF
TRBV5-6	NA	TRBD2	TRBJ2-3	TGTGCCAGCAGCTTGAGGACTAGCGGGGGAAGCACAGATACGCAGTATTTT	CASSLRTSGGSTDTQYF
TRBV7-6	once	NA	TRBJ2-1	TGTGCCAGCAGCCTAGTACGGGACAATGAGCAGTTCTTC	CASSLVRDNEQFF
TRBV9	NA	TRBD1	TRBJ1-1	TGTGCCAGCAGCGCCACCGGGACAGGTTGGACTGAAGCTTTCTTT	CASSATGTGWTEAFF
TRBV28	NA	NA	TRBJ1-2	TGTGCCAGCAGTTATGGGGGAGGGAGTGGCTACACCTTC	CASSYGGGSGYTF
TRBV27	once	NA	TRBJ1-3	TGTGCCAGCAGTTTCGGACAGCCTTACTCTGGAAACACCATATATTTT	CASSFGQPYSGNTIYF
TRBV5-4	NA	TRBD1	TRBJ1-1	TGTGCCAGCAGCCGGGGGGGACAGGGGGACACTGAAGCTTTCTTT	CASSRGGQGDTEAFF
TRBV7-2	NA	NA	TRBJ1-2	TGTGCCAGCAGCAACCGAGTAGGACAGTTCCAATTC	CASSNRVGQFQF